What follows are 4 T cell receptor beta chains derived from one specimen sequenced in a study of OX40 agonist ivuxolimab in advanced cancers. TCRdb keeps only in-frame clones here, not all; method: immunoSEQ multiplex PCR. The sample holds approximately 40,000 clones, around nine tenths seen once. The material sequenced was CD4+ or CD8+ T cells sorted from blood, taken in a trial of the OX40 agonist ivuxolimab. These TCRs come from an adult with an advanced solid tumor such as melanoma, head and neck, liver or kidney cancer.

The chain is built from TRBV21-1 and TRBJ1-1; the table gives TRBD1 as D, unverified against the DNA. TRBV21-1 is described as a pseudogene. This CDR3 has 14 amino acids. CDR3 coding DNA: TGTGCCAGCAGTGCCGACAGGGAAGATACTGAAGCTTTCTTT. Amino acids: CASSADREDTEAFF.

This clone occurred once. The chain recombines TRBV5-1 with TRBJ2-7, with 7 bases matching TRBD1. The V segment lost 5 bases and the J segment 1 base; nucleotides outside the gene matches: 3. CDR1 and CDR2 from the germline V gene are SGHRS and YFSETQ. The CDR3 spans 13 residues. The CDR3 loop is CASSMTGSYEQYF. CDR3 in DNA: TGCGCCAGCAGTATGACAGGGTCCTACGAGCAGTACTTC.

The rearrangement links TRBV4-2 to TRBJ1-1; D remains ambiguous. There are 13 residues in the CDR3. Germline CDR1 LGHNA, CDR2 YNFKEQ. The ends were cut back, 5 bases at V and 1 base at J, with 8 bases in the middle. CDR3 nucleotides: TGTGCCAGCAGCTTCAACGAGAACACTGAAGCTTTCTTT. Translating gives CASSFNENTEAFF.

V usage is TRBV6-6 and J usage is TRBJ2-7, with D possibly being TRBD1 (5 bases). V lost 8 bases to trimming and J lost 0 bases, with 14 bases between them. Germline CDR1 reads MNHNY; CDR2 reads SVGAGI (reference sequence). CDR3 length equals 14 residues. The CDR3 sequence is CASLKGSHSYEQYF. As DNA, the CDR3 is TGTGCCAGCCTCAAGGGGTCCCACTCCTACGAGCAGTACTTC.